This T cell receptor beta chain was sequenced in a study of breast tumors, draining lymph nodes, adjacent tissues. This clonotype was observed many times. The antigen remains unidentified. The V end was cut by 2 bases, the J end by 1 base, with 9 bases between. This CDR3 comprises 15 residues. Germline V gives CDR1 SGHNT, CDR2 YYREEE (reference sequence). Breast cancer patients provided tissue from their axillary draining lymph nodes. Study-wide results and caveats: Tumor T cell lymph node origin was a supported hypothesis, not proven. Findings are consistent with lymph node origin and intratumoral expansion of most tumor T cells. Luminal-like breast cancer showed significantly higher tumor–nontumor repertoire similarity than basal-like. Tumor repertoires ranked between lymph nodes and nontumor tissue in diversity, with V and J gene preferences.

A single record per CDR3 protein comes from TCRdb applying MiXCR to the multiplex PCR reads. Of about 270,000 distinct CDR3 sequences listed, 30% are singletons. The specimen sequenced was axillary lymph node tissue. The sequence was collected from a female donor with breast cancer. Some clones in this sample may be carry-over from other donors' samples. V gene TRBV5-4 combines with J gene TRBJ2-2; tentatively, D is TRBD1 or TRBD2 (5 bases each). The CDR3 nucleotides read TGTGCCAGCAGCTTAGGGACGGGGAACACCGGGGAGCTGTTTTTT. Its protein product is CASSLGTGNTGELFF. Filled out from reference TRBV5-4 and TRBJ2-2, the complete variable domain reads ETGVTQSPTHLIKTRGQQVTLRCSSQSGHNTVSWYQQALGQGPQFIFQYYREEENGRGNFPPRFSGLQFPNYSSELNVNALELDDSALYLCASSLGTGNTGELFFGEGSRLTVL.